This T cell receptor beta chain was sequenced during a study of T cell responses to AZD1222 COVID-19 vaccine. General observations from the study: Nearly half of the spike-specific TCRs reportedly recognize variant regions that carry no mutations. Baseline seropositivity characterized only six AZD1222 recipients. The peak T cell response came first, and repertoires were sampled only after it.

Germline assignment: CDR1 SGHDT and CDR2 YYEEEE. The ends were cut back, 3 bases at V and 10 bases at J, with 10 bases in the middle. The CDR3 has 11 residues. Concerning this clone: Its antigen remains unidentified.

Using immunoSEQ multiplex PCR, the repertoire was profiled, and TCRdb retains in-frame clones only, with some absent. There are 150,000 to 200,000 clones in the sample; 92% occur only once, and roughly 1.9% lies in the top ten. This receptor was taken from an adult who received the AZD1222 COVID-19 vaccine. The chain is built from TRBV5-6 and TRBJ2-5; unclear D gene. The specimen was peripheral blood, collected 28 days after the second AZD1222 dose. CDR3 bases: TGTGCCAGCAGCTCGACCCGTAACCAGTACTTC. It yields the protein CASSSTRNQYF.